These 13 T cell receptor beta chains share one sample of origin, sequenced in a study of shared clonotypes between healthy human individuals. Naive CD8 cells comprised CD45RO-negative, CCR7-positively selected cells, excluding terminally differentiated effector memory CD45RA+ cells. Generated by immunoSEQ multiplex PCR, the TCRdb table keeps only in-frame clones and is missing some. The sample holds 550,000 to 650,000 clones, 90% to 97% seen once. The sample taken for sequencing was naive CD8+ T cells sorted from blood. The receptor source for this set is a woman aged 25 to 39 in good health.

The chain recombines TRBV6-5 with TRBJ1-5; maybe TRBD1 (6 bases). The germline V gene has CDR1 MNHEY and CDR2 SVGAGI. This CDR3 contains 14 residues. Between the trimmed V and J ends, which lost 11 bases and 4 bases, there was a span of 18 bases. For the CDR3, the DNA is TGTGCCTCTAGCTTGTGGGGGGCTAATCAGCCCCAGCATTTT. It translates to CASSLWGANQPQHF.

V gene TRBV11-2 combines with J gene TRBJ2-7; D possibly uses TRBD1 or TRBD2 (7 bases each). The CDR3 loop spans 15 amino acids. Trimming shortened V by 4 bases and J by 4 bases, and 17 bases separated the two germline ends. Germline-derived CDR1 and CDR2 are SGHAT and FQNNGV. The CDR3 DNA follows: TGTGCCAGCAGCTCCGCCGCAGGGGGGGGTTACGAGCAGTACTTC. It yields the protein CASSSAAGGGYEQYF.

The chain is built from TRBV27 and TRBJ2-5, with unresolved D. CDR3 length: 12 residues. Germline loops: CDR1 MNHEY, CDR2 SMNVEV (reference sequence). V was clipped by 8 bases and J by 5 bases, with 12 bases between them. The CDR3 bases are TGTGCCAGCGGCCAAGGACCCGAGACCCAGTACTTC. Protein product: CASGQGPETQYF.

The CDR3 DNA follows: TGTGCCAGCAGTTTTCAACTAGGGAACACTGAAGCTTTCTTT. The encoded protein is CASSFQLGNTEAFF. The V gene is TRBV28, the J gene TRBJ1-1; D is undetermined. V gave up 3 bases and J gave up 1 base, with 9 bases separating them. Germline CDR1 and CDR2: MDHEN and SYDVKM. CDR3 size: 14 residues.

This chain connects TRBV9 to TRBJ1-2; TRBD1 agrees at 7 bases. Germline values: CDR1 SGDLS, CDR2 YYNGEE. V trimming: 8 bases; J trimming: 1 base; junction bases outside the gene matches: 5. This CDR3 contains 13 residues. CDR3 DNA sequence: TGTGCCAGTCAAGGGGGCCTTAACTATGGCTACACCTTC. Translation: CASQGGLNYGYTF.

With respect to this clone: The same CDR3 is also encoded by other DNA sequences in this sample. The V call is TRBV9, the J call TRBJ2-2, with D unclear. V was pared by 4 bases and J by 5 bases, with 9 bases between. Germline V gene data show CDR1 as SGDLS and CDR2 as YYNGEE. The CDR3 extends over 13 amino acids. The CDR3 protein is CASSPPRTGELFF. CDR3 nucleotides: TGTGCCAGCAGCCCGCCTCGAACCGGGGAGCTGTTTTTT.

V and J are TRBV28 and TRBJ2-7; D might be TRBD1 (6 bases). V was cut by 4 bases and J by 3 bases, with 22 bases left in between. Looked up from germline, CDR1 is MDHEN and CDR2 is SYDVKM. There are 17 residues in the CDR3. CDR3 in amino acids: CASSSSSTGKPFYEQYF. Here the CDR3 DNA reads TGTGCCAGCAGTTCCTCCTCCACAGGGAAGCCTTTCTACGAGCAGTACTTC. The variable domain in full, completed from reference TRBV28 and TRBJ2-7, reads DVKVTQSSRYLVKRTGEKVFLECVQDMDHENMFWYRQDPGLGLRLIYFSYDVKMKEKGDIPEGYSVSREKKERFSLILESASTNQTSMYLCASSSSSTGKPFYEQYFGPGTRLTVT.

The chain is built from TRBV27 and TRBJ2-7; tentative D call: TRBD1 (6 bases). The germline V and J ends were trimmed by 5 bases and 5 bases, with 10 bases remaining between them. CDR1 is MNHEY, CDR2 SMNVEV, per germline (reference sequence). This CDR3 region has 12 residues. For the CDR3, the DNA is TGTGCCAGCAGTCCACAGGGTCACGAGCAGTACTTC. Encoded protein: CASSPQGHEQYF.

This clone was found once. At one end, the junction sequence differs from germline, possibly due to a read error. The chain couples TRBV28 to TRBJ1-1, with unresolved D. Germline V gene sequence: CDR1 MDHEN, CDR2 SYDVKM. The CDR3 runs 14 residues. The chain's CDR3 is CASSSRSHPSLPIF. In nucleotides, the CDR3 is TGTGCCAGCAGTTCCCGTTCCCACCCCTCATTGCCGATCTTT.

The CDR3 DNA sequence: TGTGCCAGCAGCGTAGCACTCGACAGAGAGAGAATGAATGAGCAGTTCTTC. Translating gives CASSVALDRERMNEQFF. The chain joins TRBV9 to TRBJ2-1; D perhaps matches TRBD1 (5 bases). Trimming took 0 bases from V and 7 from J, leaving 20 bases between them. Germline V lookup: CDR1 SGDLS, CDR2 YYNGEE. The CDR3 runs 17 residues.

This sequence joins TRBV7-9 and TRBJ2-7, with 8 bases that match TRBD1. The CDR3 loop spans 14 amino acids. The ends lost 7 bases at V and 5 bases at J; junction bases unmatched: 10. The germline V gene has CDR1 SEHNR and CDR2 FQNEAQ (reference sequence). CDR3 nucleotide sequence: TGTGCCAGCACCGTCCTGGGACAGGTGGACGAGCAGTACTTC. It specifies CASTVLGQVDEQYF.

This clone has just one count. In DNA, the CDR3 is TGCGCCAGCAGCGCCATAGGGGGCGCGGGACAGGAAGCTTTCTTT. Protein product: CASSAIGGAGQEAFF. V gene TRBV4-1 combines with J gene TRBJ1-1; the match to TRBD1 covers 7 bases. Germline V gene lookup returns CDR1 MGHRA and CDR2 YSYEKL. V lost 5 bases to trimming and J lost 8 bases; unmatched junction nucleotides: 14. The CDR3 covers 15 residues.

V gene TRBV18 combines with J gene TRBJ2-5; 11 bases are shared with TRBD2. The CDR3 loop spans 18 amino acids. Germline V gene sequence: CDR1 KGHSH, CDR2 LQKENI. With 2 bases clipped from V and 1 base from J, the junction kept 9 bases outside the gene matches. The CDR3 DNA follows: TGTGCCAGCTCACCAATTATTCCTAGCGGGAGGCCCCAAGAGACCCAGTACTTC. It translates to CASSPIIPSGRPQETQYF.